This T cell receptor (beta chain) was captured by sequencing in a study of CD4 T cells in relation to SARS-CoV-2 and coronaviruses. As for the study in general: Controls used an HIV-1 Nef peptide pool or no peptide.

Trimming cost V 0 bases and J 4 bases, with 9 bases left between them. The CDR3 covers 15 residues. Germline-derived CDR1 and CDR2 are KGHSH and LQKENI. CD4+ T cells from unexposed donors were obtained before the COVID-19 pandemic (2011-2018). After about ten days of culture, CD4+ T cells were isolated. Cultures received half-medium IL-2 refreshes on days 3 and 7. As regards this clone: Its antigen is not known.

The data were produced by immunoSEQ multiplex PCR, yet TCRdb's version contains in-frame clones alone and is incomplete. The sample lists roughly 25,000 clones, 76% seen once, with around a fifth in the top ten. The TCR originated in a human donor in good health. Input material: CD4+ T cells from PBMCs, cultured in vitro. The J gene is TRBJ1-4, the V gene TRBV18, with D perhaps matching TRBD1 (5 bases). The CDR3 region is CASSPPGRSNEKLFF. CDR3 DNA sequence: TGTGCCAGCTCACCACCGGGACGGAGTAATGAAAAACTGTTTTTT.